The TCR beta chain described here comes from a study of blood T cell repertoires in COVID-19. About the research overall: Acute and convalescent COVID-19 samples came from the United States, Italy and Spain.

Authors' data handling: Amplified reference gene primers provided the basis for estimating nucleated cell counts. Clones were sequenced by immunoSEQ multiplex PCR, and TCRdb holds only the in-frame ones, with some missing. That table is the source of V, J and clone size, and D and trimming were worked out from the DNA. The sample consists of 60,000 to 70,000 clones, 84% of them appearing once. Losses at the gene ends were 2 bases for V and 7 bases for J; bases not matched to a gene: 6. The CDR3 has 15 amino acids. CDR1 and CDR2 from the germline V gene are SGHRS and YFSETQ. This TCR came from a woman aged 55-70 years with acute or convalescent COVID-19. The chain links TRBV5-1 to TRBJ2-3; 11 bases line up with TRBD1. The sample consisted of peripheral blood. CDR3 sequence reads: CASSLFRDRGNTQYF. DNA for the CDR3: TGCGCCAGCAGCTTATTCCGGGACAGGGGGAATACGCAGTATTTT.